A selection of T cell receptor beta chains follows, all from one sample in a study of cytomegalovirus exposure and HLA in healthy donors. TCRdb's copy holds only in-frame clones and misses some; the assay was immunoSEQ multiplex PCR. The repertoire table contains about 60,000 clones. Sequencing used PBMCs. These receptors all stem from a man aged 50 to 59 in good health and CMV-seropositive. Each CDR3 is given with its conserved first and last residue. The D gene is left open where the match is weak.

>TRBJ1-2|TRBV19|.
CASSSTGYLSYGYTF
TGTGCCAGTAGTAGTACAGGGTATCTTTCTTATGGCTACACCTTC
>TRBJ1-3|TRBV28|.
CASTSRGLGGNTIYF
TGTGCCAGCACCTCGCGCGGGCTAGGAGGAAACACCATATATTTT
>TRBJ1-5|TRBV7-8|TRBD1
CASSLSRGPNQPQHF
TGTGCCAGCAGCTTATCCAGGGGGCCCAATCAGCCCCAGCATTTT
>TRBJ2-5|TRBV7-6|TRBD2
CASSPLAGGEGTQYF
TGTGCCAGCAGCCCCCTAGCGGGGGGCGAGGGGACCCAGTACTTC
>TRBJ2-1|TRBV29-1|.
CSVEEGEYNEQFF
TGCAGCGTTGAAGAGGGAGAGTACAATGAGCAGTTCTTC
>TRBJ2-7|TRBV6-1|TRBD1
CASKRDRPTYEQYF
TGTGCCAGCAAGAGGGACAGGCCGACCTACGAGCAGTACTTC
>TRBJ1-2|TRBV19|TRBD1
CASSPDRGVNYGYTF
TGTGCCAGTAGTCCGGACAGGGGGGTTAACTATGGCTACACCTTC
>TRBJ2-7|TRBV6-5|TRBD1
CASSSRTGVEQYF
TGTGCCAGCAGTTCGCGGACAGGGGTCGAGCAGTACTTC
>TRBJ2-7|TRBV30|.
CAWSKKGIPSYEQYF
TGTGCCTGGAGTAAGAAGGGGATCCCCTCCTACGAGCAGTACTTC
>TRBJ2-2|TRBV19|TRBD2
CASSNVAGGPGELFF
TGTGCCAGTAGTAATGTTGCGGGGGGCCCCGGGGAGCTGTTTTTT
>TRBJ1-4|TRBV4-2|.
CASSQDKRQYNEKLFF
TGTGCCAGCAGCCAAGATAAGCGGCAGTATAATGAAAAACTGTTTTTT
>TRBJ1-5|TRBV19|TRBD1
CASLGQVNSNQPQHF
TGTGCCAGTCTCGGACAGGTAAATAGCAATCAGCCCCAGCATTTT
>TRBJ2-2|TRBV7-2|TRBD2
CASKPPGGHPGELFF
TGTGCCAGCAAACCTCCGGGGGGGCACCCCGGGGAGCTGTTTTTT
>TRBJ1-1|TRBV19|TRBD1
CASTIGTGMNTEAFF
TGTGCCAGTACCATCGGGACAGGGATGAACACTGAAGCTTTCTTT
>TRBJ2-3|TRBV7-3|TRBD1
CASSWTGGYTDTQYF
TGTGCCAGCAGTTGGACAGGGGGTTACACAGATACGCAGTATTTT
>TRBJ2-1|TRBV29-1|TRBD2
CSPGLADYNEQFF
TGCAGCCCTGGACTAGCGGATTACAATGAGCAGTTCTTC
>TRBJ2-2|TRBV7-6|.
CASSLEKGEGREYDTGELFF
TGTGCCAGCAGCTTAGAAAAGGGGGAAGGGCGGGAGTACGACACCGGGGAGCTGTTTTTT
>TRBJ2-6|TRBV7-9|.
CASSPHGRGANVLTF
TGTGCCAGCAGCCCCCACGGCAGGGGGGCCAACGTCCTGACTTTC
>TRBJ1-5|TRBV19|TRBD1
CASSLQGARRQPQHF
TGTGCCAGTAGTTTACAGGGGGCGAGGCGTCAGCCCCAGCATTTT
>TRBJ1-5|TRBV18|.
CASSPATDQPQHF
TGTGCCAGCTCACCAGCAACAGACCAGCCCCAGCATTTT
>TRBJ2-5|TRBV27|TRBD1
CASSLSRGLGQETQYF
TGTGCCAGCAGTTTATCGAGGGGGCTGGGGCAAGAGACCCAGTACTTC
>TRBJ1-2|TRBV27|TRBD1
CASSLLGQNGYTF
TGTGCCAGCAGTTTATTGGGACAGAATGGCTACACCTTC